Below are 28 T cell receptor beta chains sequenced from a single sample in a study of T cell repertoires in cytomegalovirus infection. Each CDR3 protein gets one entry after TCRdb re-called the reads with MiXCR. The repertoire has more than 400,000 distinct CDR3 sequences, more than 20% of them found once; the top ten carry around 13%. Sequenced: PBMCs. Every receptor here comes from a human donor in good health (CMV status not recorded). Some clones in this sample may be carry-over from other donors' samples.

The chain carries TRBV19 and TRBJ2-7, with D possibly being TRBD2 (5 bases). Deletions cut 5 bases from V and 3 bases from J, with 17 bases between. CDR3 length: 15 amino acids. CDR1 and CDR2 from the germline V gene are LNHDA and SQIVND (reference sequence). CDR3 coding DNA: TGTGCCAGTAGTCAACTCGGGGTCGACCACTACGAGCAGTACTTC. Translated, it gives CASSQLGVDHYEQYF. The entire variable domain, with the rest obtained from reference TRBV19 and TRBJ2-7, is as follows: DGGITQSPKYLFRKEGQNVTLSCEQNLNHDAMYWYRQDPGQGLRLIYYSQIVNDFQKGDIAEGYSVSREKKESFPLTVTSAQKNPTAFYLCASSQLGVDHYEQYFGPGTRLTVT.

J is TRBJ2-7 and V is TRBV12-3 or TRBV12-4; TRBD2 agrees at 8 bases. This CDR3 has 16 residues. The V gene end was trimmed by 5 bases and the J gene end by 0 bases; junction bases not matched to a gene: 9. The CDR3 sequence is CASSLQLSGSSYEQYV. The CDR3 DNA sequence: TGTGCCAGCAGTCTCCAACTAAGCGGGAGCTCCTACGAGCAGTACGTC.

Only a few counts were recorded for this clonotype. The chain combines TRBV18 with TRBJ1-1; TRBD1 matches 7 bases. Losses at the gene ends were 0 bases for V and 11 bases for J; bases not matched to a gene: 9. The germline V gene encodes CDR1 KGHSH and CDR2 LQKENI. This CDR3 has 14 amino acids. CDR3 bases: TGTGCCAGCTCACCACCAACGACAGGGATAGAGGCTTTCTTT. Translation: CASSPPTTGIEAFF.

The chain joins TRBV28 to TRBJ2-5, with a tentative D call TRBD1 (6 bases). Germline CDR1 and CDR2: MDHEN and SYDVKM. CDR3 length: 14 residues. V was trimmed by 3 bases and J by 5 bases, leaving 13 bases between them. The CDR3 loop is CASSFWTDGETQYF. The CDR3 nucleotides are TGTGCCAGCAGTTTTTGGACAGACGGTGAGACCCAGTACTTC.

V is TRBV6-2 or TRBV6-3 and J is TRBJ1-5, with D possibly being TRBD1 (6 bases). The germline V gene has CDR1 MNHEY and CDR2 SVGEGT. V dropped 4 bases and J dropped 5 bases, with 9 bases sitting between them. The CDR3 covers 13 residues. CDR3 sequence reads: CASSLQGYQPQHF. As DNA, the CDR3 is TGTGCCAGCAGTTTACAGGGTTATCAGCCCCAGCATTTT.

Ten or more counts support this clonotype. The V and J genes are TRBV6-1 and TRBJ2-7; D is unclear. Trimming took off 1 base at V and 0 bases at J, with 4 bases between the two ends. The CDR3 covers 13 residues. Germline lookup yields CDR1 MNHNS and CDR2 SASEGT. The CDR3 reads CASSEDTSYEQYF. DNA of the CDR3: TGTGCCAGCAGTGAAGACACCTCCTACGAGCAGTACTTC.

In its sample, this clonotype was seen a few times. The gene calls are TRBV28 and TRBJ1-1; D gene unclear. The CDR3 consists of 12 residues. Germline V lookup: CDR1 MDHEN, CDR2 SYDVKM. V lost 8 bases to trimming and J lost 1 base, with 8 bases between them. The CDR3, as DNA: TGTGCCAGCCGTCCAGAGAACACTGAAGCTTTCTTT. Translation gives CASRPENTEAFF.

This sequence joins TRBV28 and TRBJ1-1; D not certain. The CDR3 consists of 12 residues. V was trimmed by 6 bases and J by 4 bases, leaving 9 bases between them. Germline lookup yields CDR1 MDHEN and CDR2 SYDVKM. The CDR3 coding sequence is TGTGCCAGCAGCCGCGTCCCCACTGAAGCTTTCTTT. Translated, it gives CASSRVPTEAFF.

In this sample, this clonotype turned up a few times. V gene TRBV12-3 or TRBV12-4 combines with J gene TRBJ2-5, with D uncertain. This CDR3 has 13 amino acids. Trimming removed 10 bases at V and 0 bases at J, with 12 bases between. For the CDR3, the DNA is TGTGCCACCACTATAGCCCACCAAGAGACCCAGTACTTC. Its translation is CATTIAHQETQYF.

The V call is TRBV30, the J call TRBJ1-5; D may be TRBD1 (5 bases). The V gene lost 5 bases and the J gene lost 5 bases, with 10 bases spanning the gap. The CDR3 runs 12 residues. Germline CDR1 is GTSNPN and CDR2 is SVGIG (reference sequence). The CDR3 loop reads CAWAGQDQPQHF. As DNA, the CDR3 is TGTGCCTGGGCAGGGCAGGATCAGCCCCAGCATTTT. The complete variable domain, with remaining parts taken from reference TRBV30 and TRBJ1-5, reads SQTIHQWPATLVQPVGSPLSLECTVEGTSNPNLYWYRQAAGRGLQLLFYSVGIGQISSEVPQNLSASRPQDRQFILSSKKLLLSDSGFYLCAWAGQDQPQHFGDGTRLSIL.

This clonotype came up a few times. CDR3 protein: CASSDRTLGGETQYF. The CDR3 DNA reads TGTGCCAGCAGCGACCGGACTCTCGGAGGGGAGACCCAGTACTTC. The chain uses TRBV5-6 and TRBJ2-5; possibly TRBD2 for D (6 bases). The ends were cut back, 4 bases at V and 5 bases at J, with 18 bases in the middle. Germline assignment: CDR1 SGHDT and CDR2 YYEEEE. The CDR3 length is 15 residues.

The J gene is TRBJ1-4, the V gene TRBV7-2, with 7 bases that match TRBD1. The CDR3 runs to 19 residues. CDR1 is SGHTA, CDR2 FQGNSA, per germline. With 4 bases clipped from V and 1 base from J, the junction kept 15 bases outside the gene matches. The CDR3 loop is CASSSSKGALRKTNEKLFF. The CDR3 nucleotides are TGTGCCAGCAGCTCGTCCAAGGGGGCGCTAAGGAAAACTAATGAAAAACTGTTTTTT.

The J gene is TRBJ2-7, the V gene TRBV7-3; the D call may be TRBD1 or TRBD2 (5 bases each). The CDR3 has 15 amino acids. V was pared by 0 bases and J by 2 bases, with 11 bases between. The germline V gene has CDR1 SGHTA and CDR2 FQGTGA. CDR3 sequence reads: CASSLTAEGTYEQYF. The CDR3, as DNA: TGTGCCAGCAGCTTAACGGCCGAGGGGACCTACGAGCAGTACTTC.

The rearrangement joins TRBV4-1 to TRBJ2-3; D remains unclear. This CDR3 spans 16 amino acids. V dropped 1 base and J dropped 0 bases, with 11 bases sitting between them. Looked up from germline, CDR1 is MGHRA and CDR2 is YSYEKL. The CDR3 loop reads CASSQGWTVSTDTQYF. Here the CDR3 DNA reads TGCGCCAGCAGCCAAGGATGGACGGTGAGCACAGATACGCAGTATTTT.

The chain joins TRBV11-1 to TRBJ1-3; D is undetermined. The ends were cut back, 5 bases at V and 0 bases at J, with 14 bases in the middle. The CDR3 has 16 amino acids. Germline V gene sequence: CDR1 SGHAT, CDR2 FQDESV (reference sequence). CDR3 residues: CASSQEGDSSGNTIYF. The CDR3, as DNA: TGTGCCAGCAGCCAGGAGGGAGATAGCTCTGGAAACACCATATATTTT.

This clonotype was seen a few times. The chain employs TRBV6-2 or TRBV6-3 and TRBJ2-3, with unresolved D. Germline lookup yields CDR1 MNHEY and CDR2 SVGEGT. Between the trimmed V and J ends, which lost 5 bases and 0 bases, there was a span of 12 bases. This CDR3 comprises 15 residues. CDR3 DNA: TGTGCCAGCAGTCCTCTCGCAAGGAGCACAGATACGCAGTATTTT. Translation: CASSPLARSTDTQYF.

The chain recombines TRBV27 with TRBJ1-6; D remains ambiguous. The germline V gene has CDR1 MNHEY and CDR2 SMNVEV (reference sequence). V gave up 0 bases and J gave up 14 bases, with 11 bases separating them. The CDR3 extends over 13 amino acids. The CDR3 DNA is TGTGCCAGCAGTTTATCGACTTCCCGATCCCTCCACTTT. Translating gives CASSLSTSRSLHF.

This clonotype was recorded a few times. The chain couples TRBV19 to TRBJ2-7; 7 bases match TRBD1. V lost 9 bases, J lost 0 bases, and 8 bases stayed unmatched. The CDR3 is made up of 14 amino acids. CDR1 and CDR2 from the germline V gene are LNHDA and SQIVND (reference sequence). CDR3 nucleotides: TGTGCCAGCAGACTGGACAGGTCCTCCTACGAGCAGTACTTC. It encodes CASRLDRSSYEQYF. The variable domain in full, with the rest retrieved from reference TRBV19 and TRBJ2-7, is DGGITQSPKYLFRKEGQNVTLSCEQNLNHDAMYWYRQDPGQGLRLIYYSQIVNDFQKGDIAEGYSVSREKKESFPLTVTSAQKNPTAFYLCASRLDRSSYEQYFGPGTRLTVT.

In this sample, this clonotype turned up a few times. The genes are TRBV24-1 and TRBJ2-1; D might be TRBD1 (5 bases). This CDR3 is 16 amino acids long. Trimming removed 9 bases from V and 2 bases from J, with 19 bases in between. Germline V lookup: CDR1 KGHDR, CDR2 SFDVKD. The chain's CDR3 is CATHPEGEHPYNEQFF. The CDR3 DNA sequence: TGTGCCACCCACCCCGAAGGGGAACATCCCTACAATGAGCAGTTCTTC.

CDR3 residues: CASKAGGASGNTIYF. DNA for the CDR3: TGTGCCAGTAAGGCAGGGGGCGCATCTGGAAACACCATATATTTT. The genes are TRBV19 and TRBJ1-3; 8 bases line up with TRBD1. The CDR3 contains 15 residues. V shed 7 bases and J 1 base; nucleotides not matched to a gene: 6. Germline loops: CDR1 LNHDA, CDR2 SQIVND (reference sequence).

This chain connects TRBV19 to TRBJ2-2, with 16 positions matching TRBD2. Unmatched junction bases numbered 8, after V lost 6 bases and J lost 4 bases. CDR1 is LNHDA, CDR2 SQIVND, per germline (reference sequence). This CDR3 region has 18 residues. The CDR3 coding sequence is TGTGCCAGTAGGCCGGGACTAGCGGGAGGGTCGAGCACCGGGGAGCTGTTTTTT. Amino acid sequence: CASRPGLAGGSSTGELFF.

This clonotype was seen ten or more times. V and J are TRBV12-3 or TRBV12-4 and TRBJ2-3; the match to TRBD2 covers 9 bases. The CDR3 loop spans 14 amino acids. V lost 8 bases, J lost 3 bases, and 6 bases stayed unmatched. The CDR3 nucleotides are TGTGCCAGCTCAGCGGGAGGTGGAACAGATACGCAGTATTTT. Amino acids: CASSAGGGTDTQYF.

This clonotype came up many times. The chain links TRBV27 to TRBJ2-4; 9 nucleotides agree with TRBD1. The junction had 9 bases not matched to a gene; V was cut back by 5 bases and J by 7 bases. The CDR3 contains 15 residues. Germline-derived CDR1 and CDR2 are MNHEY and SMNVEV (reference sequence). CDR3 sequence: CASSQTGQGNNIQYF. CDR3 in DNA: TGTGCCAGCAGTCAGACAGGACAGGGGAACAACATTCAGTACTTC.

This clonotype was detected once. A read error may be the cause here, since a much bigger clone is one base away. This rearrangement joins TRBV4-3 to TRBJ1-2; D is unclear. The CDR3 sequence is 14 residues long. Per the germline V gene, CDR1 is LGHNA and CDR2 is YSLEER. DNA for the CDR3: TGCGCCAGCAGCCAAGCAGACCTTAACTATTGCTACACCTTC. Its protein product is CASSQADLNYCYTF.

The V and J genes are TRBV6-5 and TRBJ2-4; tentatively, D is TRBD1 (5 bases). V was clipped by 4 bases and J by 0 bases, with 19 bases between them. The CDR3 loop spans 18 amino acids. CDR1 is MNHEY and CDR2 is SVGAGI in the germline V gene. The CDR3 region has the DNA TGTGCCAGCAGTTCCCAATTCGTCGACAGACTAGCCAAAAACATTCAGTACTTC. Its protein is CASSSQFVDRLAKNIQYF.

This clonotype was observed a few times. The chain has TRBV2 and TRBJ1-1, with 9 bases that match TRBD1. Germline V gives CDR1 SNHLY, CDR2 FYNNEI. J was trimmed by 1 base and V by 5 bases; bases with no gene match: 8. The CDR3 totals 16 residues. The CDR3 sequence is CASSSDRGGENTEAFF. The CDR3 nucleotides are TGTGCCAGCAGTTCGGACAGGGGAGGGGAGAACACTGAAGCTTTCTTT.

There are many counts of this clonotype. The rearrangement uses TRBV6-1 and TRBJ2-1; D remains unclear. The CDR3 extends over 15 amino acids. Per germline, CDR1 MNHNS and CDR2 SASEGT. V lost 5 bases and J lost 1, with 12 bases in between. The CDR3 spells CASSKTENSYNEQFF. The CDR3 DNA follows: TGTGCCAGCAGTAAAACAGAGAATTCCTACAATGAGCAGTTCTTC.

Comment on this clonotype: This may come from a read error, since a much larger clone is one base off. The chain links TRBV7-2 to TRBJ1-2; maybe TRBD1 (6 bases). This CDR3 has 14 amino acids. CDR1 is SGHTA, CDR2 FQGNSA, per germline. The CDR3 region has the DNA TGTGTCAGCAGCTTAGGAGGGACAAACTATGGCTACACCTTC. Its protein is CVSSLGGTNYGYTF. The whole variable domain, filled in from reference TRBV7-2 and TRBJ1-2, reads GAGVSQSPSNKVTEKGKDVELRCDPISGHTALYWYRQSLGQGLEFLIYFQGNSAPDKSGLPSDRFSAERTGGSVSTLTIQRTQQEDSAVYLCVSSLGGTNYGYTFGSGTRLTVV.